This section outlines one T cell receptor beta chain sequence together with its context. Its cognate antigen is unknown. Through a sample-barcoded 5' primer and a J-beta primer mix, a second PCR was run for roughly 7 to 12 cycles. Each CDR3 protein is one row after TCRdb ran MiXCR on the 5' RACE reads. The sample holds approximately 760,000 distinct CDR3 sequences, roughly 25% seen once. This sample was taken from a study of blood T cells in healthy people across ages. The study's findings and limits: Getting older went along with TCR beta diversity per million T cells dropping roughly linearly. PBMCs left unsorted prevented a conclusive naive versus antigen-experienced comparison.

The germline V gene has CDR1 MDHEN and CDR2 SYDVKM. This CDR3 spans 13 amino acids. The same sample was also studied in work on T cells of mothers and their children.

This sequence originates from a boy between 10 and 17 years old in good health. Sequencing input: blood. The genes are TRBV28 and TRBJ2-7; TRBD2 is a possible D gene (6 bases). CDR3 region: CASGRNSQYEQYF. In DNA, the CDR3 is TGTGCTTCAGGGAGGAACTCCCAATACGAGCAGTACTTC.